Each of the 25 T cell receptor beta chains below was sequenced from the same sample in a study of CD8 T cells in Susac syndrome. It was with random hexamers that roughly 0.5 to 1 ug RNA was reverse transcribed. TCRdb reanalysed the immunoSEQ multiplex PCR reads using MiXCR and keeps one entry per CDR3 protein. Of about 200,000 distinct CDR3 sequences listed, roughly 96% are singletons. Sequencing used CD4+ T cells from PBMCs. These receptors were obtained from a human donor with multiple sclerosis.

Comments on this clonotype: Mismatch with germline at one junction end may stem from a read error. The gene calls are TRBV30 and TRBJ2-7, with TRBD1 matching 8 bases. Germline CDR1 reads GTSNPN; CDR2 reads SVGIG (reference sequence). The CDR3 contains 17 residues. CDR3 nucleotide sequence: TGTGCCTGGAGTGCCACGACAGGGGCCTTATCCTACTACGGGCAGTACTTC. Its protein product is CAWSATTGALSYYGQYF.

V is TRBV7-8 and J is TRBJ2-1; no clear D. In germline, CDR1 is SGHVS, CDR2 FQNEAQ. This CDR3 is 15 amino acids long. Trimming shortened V by 5 bases and J by 3 bases, and 14 bases separated the two germline ends. CDR3: CASSLQRLVYNEQFF. The CDR3 DNA reads TGTGCCAGCAGCCTACAGCGACTCGTCTACAATGAGCAGTTCTTC.

This chain links TRBV2 with TRBJ2-7; weak D call: TRBD1 (5 bases). The CDR3 length is 15 residues. Looked up from germline, CDR1 is SNHLY and CDR2 is FYNNEI. Trimming took off 2 bases at V and 3 bases at J, with 14 bases between the two ends. DNA for the CDR3: TGTGCCAGCAGTGAACAAAGAGTAAGGGGCTACGAGCAGTACTTC. It encodes CASSEQRVRGYEQYF.

The rearrangement links TRBV7-9 to TRBJ2-3; D perhaps matches TRBD2 (5 bases). This CDR3 contains 17 residues. Germline V gene data show CDR1 as SEHNR and CDR2 as FQNEAQ (reference sequence). Trimming pared 4 bases from V and 0 bases from J, leaving 17 bases between. CDR3 nucleotide sequence: TGTGCCAGCAGCTCCTCTCTACTAGGGCCTAGCACAGATACGCAGTATTTT. This sequence encodes CASSSSLLGPSTDTQYF.

The rearrangement links TRBV9 to TRBJ1-2; tentatively, D is TRBD1 (5 bases). The ends were cut back, 0 bases at V and 4 bases at J, with 13 bases in the middle. The CDR3 is made up of 15 amino acids. Germline V lookup: CDR1 SGDLS, CDR2 YYNGEE. This CDR3 reads CASSVATASIYGYTF. In nucleotides, the CDR3 is TGTGCCAGCAGCGTAGCGACAGCTAGCATCTATGGCTACACCTTC.

The chain's CDR3 is CASSPTGQGNYGYTF. For the CDR3, the DNA is TGTGCCAGCAGCCCCACGGGACAGGGGAACTATGGCTACACCTTC. V is TRBV5-4 and J is TRBJ1-2; the match to TRBD1 covers 10 bases. This CDR3 region has 15 residues. V shed 4 bases, J shed 2 bases, and the junction held 5 bases outside the gene matches. Looked up from germline, CDR1 is SGHNT and CDR2 is YYREEE (reference sequence).

The chain couples TRBV24-1 to TRBJ2-1; 7 positions match TRBD1. Germline lookup yields CDR1 KGHDR and CDR2 SFDVKD. V shed 6 bases and J 9 bases; nucleotides not matched to a gene: 13. The CDR3 extends over 15 amino acids. In DNA, the CDR3 is TGTGCCACCAGTTCCTCCGGGACAGACAGGGCTGAGCAGTTCTTC. This sequence encodes CATSSSGTDRAEQFF.

V is TRBV12-3 or TRBV12-4 and J is TRBJ2-2; 8 bases line up with TRBD1. The CDR3 contains 15 residues. The V and J ends lost 1 base and 7 bases, in that order; junction bases with no gene match: 5. The CDR3 nucleotides read TGTGCCAGCAGTTTAGGTCAGGGGGCAATCGGGGAGCTGTTTTTT. Amino acids: CASSLGQGAIGELFF.

This sequence joins TRBV15 and TRBJ1-1; 9 positions match TRBD1. This CDR3 contains 13 residues. After removal of 5 bases from V and 5 bases from J, the junction contained 3 bases not matched to a gene. Germline V gene lookup returns CDR1 LNHNV and CDR2 YYDKDF (reference sequence). The CDR3 DNA reads TGTGCCACCAGCTGGACAGGGGTTACTGAAGCTTTCTTT. Protein sequence: CATSWTGVTEAFF.

The chain employs TRBV4-2 and TRBJ2-7, with 11 bases fitting TRBD2. V dropped 0 bases and J dropped 4; count of bases not matched to a gene: 8. The CDR3 is 17 residues long. Germline V gives CDR1 LGHNA, CDR2 YNFKEQ. CDR3 bases: TGTGCCAGCAGCCAAGATCCCACTAGCGGGGGACAATACGAGCAGTACTTC. Its protein is CASSQDPTSGGQYEQYF.

This clonotype has just one count. The chain couples TRBV30 to TRBJ2-5; D gene uncertain. Germline V gives CDR1 GTSNPN, CDR2 SVGIG (reference sequence). CDR3 size: 11 residues. V dropped 3 bases and J dropped 1 base, with 3 bases sitting between them. CDR3: CAWRPQETQYF. CDR3 coding DNA: TGTGCCTGGAGGCCCCAAGAGACCCAGTACTTC.

The genes are TRBV27 and TRBJ2-3, with D unresolved. From germline, CDR1 is MNHEY and CDR2 SMNVEV (reference sequence). V was cut by 5 bases and J by 5 bases, with 17 bases left in between. The CDR3 spans 15 residues. CDR3 loop: CASSRNQPRIDTQYF. In DNA form, the CDR3 reads TGTGCCAGCAGTCGTAACCAACCTAGGATAGATACGCAGTATTTT.

This clonotype has only one observation. The chain joins TRBV30 to TRBJ2-5; maybe TRBD2 (5 bases). This CDR3 is 12 amino acids long. V dropped 5 bases and J dropped 2 bases, with 9 bases sitting between them. Germline V CDR1 and CDR2: GTSNPN, SVGIG (reference sequence). The CDR3 is CAWAPGQETQYF. In DNA, the CDR3 is TGTGCCTGGGCCCCGGGGCAAGAGACCCAGTACTTC.

This clonotype has just a few counts. V gene TRBV5-1 combines with J gene TRBJ1-1; D gene uncertain. This CDR3 comprises 13 residues. Germline V gene data show CDR1 as SGHRS and CDR2 as YFSETQ. Trimming shortened V by 1 base and J by 1 base, and 5 bases separated the two germline ends. In DNA form, the CDR3 reads TGCGCCAGCAGCTTGATGTCGAACACTGAAGCTTTCTTT. Residues: CASSLMSNTEAFF.

The CDR3: CASSLQGPHEQYF. The CDR3 DNA sequence: TGTGCCAGCAGCCTCCAGGGTCCCCACGAGCAGTACTTC. The rearrangement uses TRBV6-5 and TRBJ2-7; tentatively, D is TRBD1 (5 bases). Trimming pared 6 bases from V and 5 bases from J, leaving 14 bases between. Germline CDR1 MNHEY, CDR2 SVGAGI. The CDR3 extends over 13 amino acids.

The V call is TRBV11-2, the J call TRBJ2-5; D gene ambiguous. This CDR3 region has 15 residues. CDR1 is SGHAT and CDR2 is FQNNGV in the germline V gene. V dropped 4 bases and J dropped 5 bases, with 17 bases sitting between them. Here the CDR3 DNA reads TGTGCCAGCAGCTCAGGACCAACGAAGGTCGAGACCCAGTACTTC. Translated: CASSSGPTKVETQYF.

V and J are TRBV6-5 and TRBJ2-5; D gene unclear. V was trimmed by 6 bases and J by 2 bases, leaving 16 bases between them. The CDR3 sequence is 15 residues long. Germline values: CDR1 MNHEY, CDR2 SVGAGI. The CDR3: CASSSFGRPQETQYF. CDR3 in DNA: TGTGCCAGCAGCTCTTTCGGGCGGCCGCAAGAGACCCAGTACTTC.

The rearrangement joins TRBV3-1 to TRBJ2-2; D is possibly TRBD1 (5 bases). Per the germline V gene, CDR1 is LGHDT and CDR2 is YNNKEL (reference sequence). The CDR3 length is 13 residues. V was shortened by 4 bases and J by 6 bases, with 9 bases between the two germline ends. CDR3 bases: TGTGCCAGCAGCCTTCAGGGTCCCGGGGAGCTGTTTTTT. Its protein is CASSLQGPGELFF.

The V call is TRBV4-1, the J call TRBJ2-2; D perhaps matches TRBD1 (6 bases). There are 22 residues in the CDR3. V was cut by 1 base and J by 6 bases, with 33 bases left in between. Germline V CDR1 and CDR2: MGHRA, YSYEKL. The CDR3 reads CASSQGRWPVGAPYGIAGELFF. The DNA for the CDR3 is TGCGCCAGCAGCCAAGGAAGGTGGCCCGTGGGGGCCCCTTACGGGATCGCCGGGGAGCTGTTTTTT.

This clonotype was recorded once. This chain uses TRBV18 with TRBJ2-1; TRBD1 matches at 10 bases. The V gene end was trimmed by 9 bases and the J gene end by 2 bases; junction bases not matched to a gene: 1. Germline CDR1 reads KGHSH; CDR2 reads LQKENI. This CDR3 has 13 amino acids. The CDR3 protein is CASGQGAYNEQFF. The CDR3 nucleotides are TGTGCCAGTGGACAGGGGGCCTACAATGAGCAGTTCTTC. Full variable domain (rest looked up from reference TRBV18 and TRBJ2-1): NAGVMQNPRHLVRRRGQEARLRCSPMKGHSHVYWYRQLPEEGLKFMVYLQKENIIDESGMPKERFSAEFPKEGPSILRIQQVVRGDSAAYFCASGQGAYNEQFFGPGTRLTVL.

The chain uses TRBV30 and TRBJ1-2; a weak D match, TRBD1 (5 bases). This CDR3 is 16 amino acids long. Germline V gives CDR1 GTSNPN, CDR2 SVGIG (reference sequence). The germline V and J ends were trimmed by 2 bases and 2 bases, with 18 bases remaining between them. The CDR3 is CAWSPLTADNNYGYTF. The CDR3 DNA reads TGTGCCTGGAGTCCGTTGACAGCGGACAACAACTATGGCTACACCTTC.

The rearrangement links TRBV30 to TRBJ2-7, with 10 bases matching TRBD2. The germline CDR1 and CDR2 sequences are GTSNPN and SVGIG (reference sequence). The CDR3 consists of 13 residues. Trimming cost V 5 bases and J 6 bases; bases outside gene matches: 7. CDR3 amino acids: CAWGGTSALEQYF. The CDR3, as DNA: TGTGCCTGGGGGGGGACTAGCGCCCTCGAGCAGTACTTC.

The CDR3 DNA is TGTGCCTGGAGTTTCTCGCCACCAGGGAAGCAGTTCTTC. This encodes CAWSFSPPGKQFF. J is TRBJ2-1 and V is TRBV30; a weak D match, TRBD1 (5 bases). Trimming cost V 2 bases and J 11 bases, with 16 bases left between them. Germline V gene data show CDR1 as GTSNPN and CDR2 as SVGIG (reference sequence). The CDR3 is 13 amino acids. The variable domain in full, completed from reference TRBV30 and TRBJ2-1, reads SQTIHQWPATLVQPVGSPLSLECTVEGTSNPNLYWYRQAAGRGLQLLFYSVGIGQISSEVPQNLSASRPQDRQFILSSKKLLLSDSGFYLCAWSFSPPGKQFFGPGTRLTVL.

The J gene is TRBJ1-6, the V gene TRBV10-3, with D unresolved. The CDR3 runs 15 residues. Germline V gene data show CDR1 as ENHRY and CDR2 as SYGVKD. V shed 6 bases and J shed 7 bases, with 16 bases lying between them. CDR3 loop: CAIRETDRENSPLHF. The CDR3, as DNA: TGTGCCATCAGGGAGACGGACCGGGAGAATTCACCCCTCCACTTT.

The CDR3 region has the DNA TGTGCCGGGAGTGGGGCGAACACCGGGGAGCTGTTTTTT. Translated: CAGSGANTGELFF. The V call is TRBV9, the J call TRBJ2-2; TRBD2 is a possible D gene (5 bases). This CDR3 spans 13 amino acids. V dropped 10 bases and J dropped 0 bases, with 10 bases sitting between them. Germline V gene lookup returns CDR1 SGDLS and CDR2 YYNGEE.